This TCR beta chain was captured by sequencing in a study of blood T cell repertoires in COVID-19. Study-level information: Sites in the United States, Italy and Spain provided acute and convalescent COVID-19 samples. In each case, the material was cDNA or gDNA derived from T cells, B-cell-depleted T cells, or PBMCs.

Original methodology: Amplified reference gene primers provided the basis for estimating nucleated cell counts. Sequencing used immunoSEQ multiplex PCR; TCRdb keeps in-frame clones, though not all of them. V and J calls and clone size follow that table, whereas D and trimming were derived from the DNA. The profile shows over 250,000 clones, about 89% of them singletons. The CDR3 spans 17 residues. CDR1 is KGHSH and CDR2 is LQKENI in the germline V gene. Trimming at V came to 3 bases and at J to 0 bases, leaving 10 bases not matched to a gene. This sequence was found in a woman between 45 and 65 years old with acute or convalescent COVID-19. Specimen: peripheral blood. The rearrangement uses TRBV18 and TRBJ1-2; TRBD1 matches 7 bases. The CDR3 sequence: CASSPTGQIFSNYGYTF. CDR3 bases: TGTGCCAGCTCACCGACGGGACAGATCTTTTCTAACTATGGCTACACCTTC.